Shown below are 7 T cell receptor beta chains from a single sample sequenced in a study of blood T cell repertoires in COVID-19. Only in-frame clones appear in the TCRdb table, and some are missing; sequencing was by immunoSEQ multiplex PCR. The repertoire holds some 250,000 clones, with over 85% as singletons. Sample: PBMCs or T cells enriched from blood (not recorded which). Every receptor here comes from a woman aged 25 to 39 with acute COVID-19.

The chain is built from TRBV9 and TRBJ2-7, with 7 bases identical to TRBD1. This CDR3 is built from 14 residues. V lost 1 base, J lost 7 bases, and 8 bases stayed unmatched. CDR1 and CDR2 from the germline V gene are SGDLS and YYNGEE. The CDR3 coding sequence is TGTGCCAGCAGCGTAAGCCAGGGGGTAGGGGAGCAGTACTTC. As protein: CASSVSQGVGEQYF.

The CDR3 protein is CAWSSRGTEAFF. Written as DNA, the CDR3 is TGTGCCTGGAGTTCCAGGGGTACTGAAGCTTTCTTT. The genes are TRBV30 and TRBJ1-1; TRBD1 might be the D (6 bases). This CDR3 region has 12 residues. CDR1 and CDR2 from the germline V gene are GTSNPN and SVGIG (reference sequence). V lost 2 bases and J lost 5, with 9 bases in between.

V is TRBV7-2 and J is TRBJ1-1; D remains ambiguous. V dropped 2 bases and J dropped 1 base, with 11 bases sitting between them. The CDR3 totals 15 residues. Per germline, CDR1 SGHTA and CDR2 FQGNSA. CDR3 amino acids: CASSLKPSGNTEAFF. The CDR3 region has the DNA TGTGCCAGCAGCTTAAAACCGTCAGGGAACACTGAAGCTTTCTTT.

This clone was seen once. This CDR3 is CASSYRGGVVNYGYTF. As DNA, the CDR3 is TGTGCCAGCAGTTATAGGGGAGGGGTGGTTAACTATGGCTACACCTTC. V and J are TRBV27 and TRBJ1-2; the D gene is possibly TRBD1 (5 bases). This CDR3 is built from 16 residues. Trimming stripped 4 bases from V and 1 base from J, with 16 bases between. Germline CDR1 is MNHEY and CDR2 is SMNVEV (reference sequence).

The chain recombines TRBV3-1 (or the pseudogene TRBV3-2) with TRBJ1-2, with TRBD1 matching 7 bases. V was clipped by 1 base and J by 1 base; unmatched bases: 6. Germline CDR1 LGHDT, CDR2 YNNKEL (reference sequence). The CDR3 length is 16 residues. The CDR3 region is CASSQAGDSDNYGYTF. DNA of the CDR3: TGTGCCAGCAGCCAAGCCGGGGACAGCGATAACTATGGCTACACCTTC.

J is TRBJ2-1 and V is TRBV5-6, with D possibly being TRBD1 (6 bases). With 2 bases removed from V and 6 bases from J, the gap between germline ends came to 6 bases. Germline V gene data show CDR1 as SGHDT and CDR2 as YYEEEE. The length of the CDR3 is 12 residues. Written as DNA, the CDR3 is TGTGCCAGCAGCTTCAGGGGCAATGAGCAGTTCTTC. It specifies CASSFRGNEQFF.

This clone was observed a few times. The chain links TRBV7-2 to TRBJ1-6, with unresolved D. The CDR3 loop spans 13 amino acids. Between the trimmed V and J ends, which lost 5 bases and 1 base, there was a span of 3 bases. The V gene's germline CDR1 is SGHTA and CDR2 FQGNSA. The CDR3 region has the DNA TGTGCCAGCAGCCCATCCTATAATTCACCCCTCCACTTT. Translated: CASSPSYNSPLHF.